The 4 T cell receptor beta chains given below trace back to one sample, sequenced in a study of blood T cells in healthy people across ages. A second about 6 to 12 cycle PCR used barcoded and J-beta primers. Using its own MiXCR run on the 5' RACE reads, TCRdb lists one record per CDR3 protein. The table includes hundreds of thousands of distinct CDR3 sequences, approximately 67% detected once. Sequenced: blood. The receptors derive from a man aged 30 to 45 in good health.

The chain couples TRBV11-1 to TRBJ2-2; no clear D gene. The CDR3 is made up of 14 amino acids. Germline V CDR1 and CDR2: SGHAT, FQDESV (reference sequence). The V end lost 5 bases, the J end lost 2 bases, and 9 bases lay between the germline ends. CDR3 in DNA: TGTGCCAGCAGCCTTCGGACCAACACCGGGGAGCTGTTTTTT. As protein: CASSLRTNTGELFF.

J is TRBJ2-1 and V is TRBV18, with 8 bases fitting TRBD1. Germline CDR1 reads KGHSH; CDR2 reads LQKENI. J was trimmed by 8 bases and V by 1 base; bases with no gene match: 7. This CDR3 comprises 15 residues. In nucleotides, the CDR3 is TGTGCCAGCTCACCACGGGACAGGATAGAATATGAGCAGTTCTTC. It codes for CASSPRDRIEYEQFF.

The V gene is TRBV14, the J gene TRBJ2-7, with D possibly matching TRBD2 (7 bases). This CDR3 comprises 15 residues. V dropped 6 bases and J dropped 3 bases, with 18 bases sitting between them. Germline V gives CDR1 SGHDN, CDR2 FVKESK. This CDR3 is CASSPIGGAGYEQYF. CDR3 nucleotide sequence: TGTGCCAGCAGTCCCATTGGGGGGGCTGGCTACGAGCAGTACTTC.

This clonotype was recorded a few times. The chain is built from TRBV3-1 and TRBJ2-4, with 9 bases identical to TRBD1. The J call may be in error: the DNA end matches TRBJ2-7 better. CDR3 length: 17 amino acids. Germline CDR1 reads LGHDT; CDR2 reads YNNKEL (reference sequence). DNA for the CDR3: TGTGCCAGCAGCCAAATAATTGGACAGGGGTTCGCGGGCGAGCAGTACTTC. The encoded protein is CASSQIIGQGFAGEQYF.